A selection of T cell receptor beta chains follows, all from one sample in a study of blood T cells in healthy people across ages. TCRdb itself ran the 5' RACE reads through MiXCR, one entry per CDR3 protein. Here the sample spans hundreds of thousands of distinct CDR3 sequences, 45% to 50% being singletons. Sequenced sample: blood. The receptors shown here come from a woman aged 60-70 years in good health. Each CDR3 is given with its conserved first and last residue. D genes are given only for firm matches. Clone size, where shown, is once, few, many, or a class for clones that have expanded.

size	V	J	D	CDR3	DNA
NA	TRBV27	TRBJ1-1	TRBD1	CASRPGTANTEAFF	TGTGCCAGCAGGCCCGGGACAGCGAACACTGAAGCTTTCTTT
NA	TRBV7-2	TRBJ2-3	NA	CASTLGRTTDTQYF	TGTGCCAGCACACTTGGCCGGACCACAGATACGCAGTATTTT
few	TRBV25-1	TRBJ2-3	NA	CASSPGPGVADTQYF	TGTGCCAGCAGCCCGGGCCCAGGGGTGGCGGATACGCAGTATTTT
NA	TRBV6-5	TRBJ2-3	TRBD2	CASRPLAGETDTQYF	TGTGCCAGCAGACCACTAGCGGGGGAGACAGATACGCAGTATTTT
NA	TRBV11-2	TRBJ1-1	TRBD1	CASTTGAMNTEAFF	TGTGCCAGCACGACAGGGGCGATGAACACTGAAGCTTTCTTT
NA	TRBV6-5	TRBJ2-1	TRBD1	CASSTGTGAPYNEQFF	TGTGCCAGCAGCACCGGGACAGGGGCCCCCTACAATGAGCAGTTCTTC
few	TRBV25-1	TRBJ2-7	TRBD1	CASSEWPGQGFDEQYF	TGTGCCAGCAGTGAATGGCCGGGACAGGGTTTCGACGAGCAGTACTTC
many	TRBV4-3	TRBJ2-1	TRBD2	CASSQDPASGGNYNEQFF	TGCGCCAGCAGCCAAGATCCGGCTAGCGGGGGAAATTACAATGAGCAGTTCTTC
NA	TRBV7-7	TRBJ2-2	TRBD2	CASSPGTSGRYTGELFF	TGTGCCAGCAGCCCAGGGACTAGCGGGCGTTACACCGGGGAGCTGTTTTTT
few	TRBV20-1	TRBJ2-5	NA	CSAREAGLGFETQYF	TGCAGTGCTAGAGAGGCAGGGCTTGGGTTCGAGACCCAGTACTTC
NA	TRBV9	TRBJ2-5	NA	CASSAGGTGTQYF	TGTGCCAGCAGCGCAGGGGGGACGGGGACCCAGTACTTC
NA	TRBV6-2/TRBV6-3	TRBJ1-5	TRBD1	CASSYGTGVSSNQPQHF	TGTGCCAGCAGTTACGGGACAGGGGTCTCCAGCAATCAGCCCCAGCATTTT
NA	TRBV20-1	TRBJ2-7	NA	CSALPMGAYEQYF	TGCAGTGCTTTACCGATGGGGGCCTACGAGCAGTACTTC
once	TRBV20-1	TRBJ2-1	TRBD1	CSASPRDRGPYNEQFF	TGCAGTGCTAGTCCCCGGGACAGGGGCCCCTACAATGAGCAGTTCTTC
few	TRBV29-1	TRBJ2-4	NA	CSVAQKLAKNIQYF	TGCAGCGTTGCTCAGAAGCTAGCCAAAAACATTCAGTACTTC
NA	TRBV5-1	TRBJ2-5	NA	CASSLSNVAERYF	TGCGCCAGCAGCTTGAGCAATGTAGCCGAGCGGTACTTC
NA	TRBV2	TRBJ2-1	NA	CASSAAKSGNEQFF	TGTGCCAGCAGTGCTGCGAAGAGTGGCAATGAGCAGTTCTTC
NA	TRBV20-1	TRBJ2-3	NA	CSAKGLGRGTDRQYF	TGCAGTGCGAAAGGTCTTGGGCGCGGCACAGATAGGCAGTATTTT